This T cell receptor beta chain emerged from a study of identical twins. General study points: The more abundant beta clonotypes in cord blood had fewer insertions, and memory repertoires did not show this.

The CDR3 length is 11 residues. The germline V and J ends were trimmed by 7 bases and 5 bases, with 11 bases remaining between them. The germline gives CDR1 DFQATT, CDR2 SNEGSKA (reference sequence). TCRdb itself ran the 5' RACE reads through MiXCR, one entry per CDR3 protein. Counted here are under 300,000 distinct CDR3 sequences, around 15% occurring once; the ten biggest clones make up 7% to 9.5%. As for this clonotype: Its antigen is unknown.

Sequencing used memory (CD45RO+) T cells sorted from blood. This TCR came from a woman younger than 35 in good health. V and J are TRBV20-1 and TRBJ2-5; weak D call: TRBD2 (5 bases). CDR3 nucleotide sequence: TGCAGTGGCAGGCGGGCCGAGACCCAGTACTTC. Its protein is CSGRRAETQYF.